Below are 7 T cell receptor beta chains sequenced from a single sample in a study of T cells after yellow fever vaccination. One entry per CDR3 protein, called by TCRdb with MiXCR from the 5' RACE reads. The sample has hundreds of thousands of distinct CDR3 sequences; around 12% are singletons. Sequenced here: PBMCs, sampled on the day of the yellow fever booster vaccination. These TCRs come from a man younger than 45 who received the YFV17D yellow fever vaccine.

The chain combines TRBV30 with TRBJ2-6; a weak D match, TRBD1 (5 bases). The CDR3 totals 17 residues. Germline V gene sequence: CDR1 GTSNPN, CDR2 SVGIG (reference sequence). With 3 bases removed from V and 0 bases from J, the gap between germline ends came to 15 bases. The CDR3: CAWRIGRVYSGANVLTF. CDR3 sequence (DNA): TGTGCCTGGAGGATCGGCAGGGTTTACTCTGGGGCCAACGTCCTGACTTTC.

In this sample, this clonotype turned up a few times. V is TRBV7-2 and J is TRBJ2-5, with TRBD1 identical over 11 bases. The germline V gene has CDR1 SGHTA and CDR2 FQGNSA. V lost 5 bases, J lost 3 bases, and 8 bases stayed unmatched. This CDR3 is built from 16 residues. Here the CDR3 DNA reads TGTGCCAGCAGCCTCGGACAGGGGGCGACCGAAGAGACCCAGTACTTC. Protein: CASSLGQGATEETQYF.

This clonotype was counted only a few times. This chain joins TRBV9 and TRBJ2-7, with TRBD1 matching 7 bases. The CDR3 is 15 amino acids. Germline values: CDR1 SGDLS, CDR2 YYNGEE. Germline trimming cut 0 bases from V and 2 bases from J; bases unmatched to any gene: 5. The CDR3 DNA is TGTGCCAGCAGCGTAGGGGCCGGGACAGCCTACGAGCAGTACTTC. This sequence encodes CASSVGAGTAYEQYF. The full variable domain, with the rest looked up from reference TRBV9 and TRBJ2-7, is DSGVTQTPKHLITATGQRVTLRCSPRSGDLSVYWYQQSLDQGLQFLIQYYNGEERAKGNILERFSAQQFPDLHSELNLSSLELGDSALYFCASSVGAGTAYEQYFGPGTRLTVT.

The chain couples TRBV20-1 to TRBJ1-5; tentatively, D is TRBD1 (5 bases). From germline, CDR1 is DFQATT and CDR2 SNEGSKA (reference sequence). The CDR3 loop spans 14 amino acids. V shed 3 bases and J shed 4 bases, with 13 bases lying between them. CDR3 in amino acids: CSASLGPSNQPQHF. The CDR3 DNA reads TGCAGTGCTAGTTTGGGGCCATCTAATCAGCCCCAGCATTTT.

This clonotype was seen only a few times. This chain uses TRBV12-3 or TRBV12-4 with TRBJ2-1; TRBD2 aligns across 10 bases. J gave up 6 bases and V 2 bases, and 4 bases lay outside the gene matches. The CDR3 extends over 15 amino acids. CDR3 sequence: CASSLSASGGNEQFF. CDR3 coding DNA: TGTGCCAGCAGTTTAAGTGCTAGCGGGGGCAATGAGCAGTTCTTC.

The V and J genes are TRBV29-1 and TRBJ2-1; 9 bases map to TRBD2. CDR1 and CDR2 (germline): SQVTM, ANQGSEA. The CDR3 is 12 residues long. Here the CDR3 reads CLTSGSYNEQFF. The DNA of the CDR3 is TGCCTGACTAGCGGATCCTACAATGAGCAGTTCTTC.

Only a few counts were recorded for this clonotype. The chain carries TRBV7-2 and TRBJ2-3; TRBD1 matches 8 bases. This CDR3 is 15 amino acids long. Per germline, CDR1 SGHTA and CDR2 FQGNSA. Trimming at V came to 0 bases and at J to 4 bases, leaving 3 bases not matched to a gene. CDR3 bases: TGTGCCAGCAGCTTAGCCAGGGGGCTCTCAGATACGCAGTATTTT. Amino acid sequence: CASSLARGLSDTQYF. Combining the CDR3 with reference TRBV7-2 and TRBJ2-3 gives the whole variable domain GAGVSQSPSNKVTEKGKDVELRCDPISGHTALYWYRQSLGQGLEFLIYFQGNSAPDKSGLPSDRFSAERTGGSVSTLTIQRTQQEDSAVYLCASSLARGLSDTQYFGPGTRLTVL.